This TCR beta chain was recorded in a study of blood T cells in healthy people across ages. PBMCs were isolated at a quantity of at least 6 million per sample. The use of a sample-barcoded 5' primer and a J-beta primer mix characterized a second PCR of 7 to 11 cycles. TCRdb analysed the 5' RACE reads with MiXCR anew, one entry per CDR3 protein. The data show 800,000 to 900,000 distinct CDR3 sequences, around two thirds seen once. The sequence came from a man aged 25 to 45 in good health. The sample comprised blood.

CDR3 sequence (DNA): TGCAGTACTTCGACTAGCGGGGGCACAGATACGCAGTATTTT. It encodes CSTSTSGGTDTQYF. The V gene is TRBV20-1, the J gene TRBJ2-3; 11 nucleotides match TRBD2. The CDR3 has 14 residues. The ends lost 8 bases at V and 1 base at J; junction bases unmatched: 5. Looked up from germline, CDR1 is DFQATT and CDR2 is SNEGSKA (reference sequence).